These T cell receptor beta chains were read from a single sample in a study of T cell changes during pregnancy in multiple sclerosis. Sequenced by immunoSEQ multiplex PCR; TCRdb stores in-frame clones only, minus some. The sample has approximately 18,000 clones; around 87% are singletons. This specimen consisted of CD8+ T cells from peripheral blood mononuclear cells, obtained in the third trimester of pregnancy. The origin of the receptors is a female donor in good health, enrolled as a control in a pregnancy study. Both conserved end residues are part of each CDR3. Fields, in order: CDR3 DNA, CDR3 protein, J gene, clone size, D gene, V gene. D genes are given only for firm matches. Size tells how often a clone was seen (once, few, many) or the class of an expanded clone, and some rows leave it out.

cdr3_nt: TGCGCCAGCAGCTTTACAGGGGCGGACGGGGAGCTGTTTTTT
cdr3_aa: CASSFTGADGELFF
j_call: TRBJ2-2
clone_size: -
d_call: TRBD1
v_call: TRBV5-1

cdr3_nt: TGTGCCAGCTCACCGGGGCTAGCGGGAGCCGAGCAGTACTTC
cdr3_aa: CASSPGLAGAEQYF
j_call: TRBJ2-7
clone_size: -
d_call: TRBD2
v_call: TRBV18

cdr3_nt: TGTGCCAGCAGCAGGACTCTTAACACCGGGGAGCTGTTTTTT
cdr3_aa: CASSRTLNTGELFF
j_call: TRBJ2-2
clone_size: -
d_call: -
v_call: TRBV7-9

cdr3_nt: TGCACCCTGCCGGGACAGGGGTTCGGATGTCCCTACGAGCAGTACTTC
cdr3_aa: CTLPGQGFGCPYEQYF
j_call: TRBJ2-7
clone_size: -
d_call: -
v_call: TRBV1

cdr3_nt: TGCGCCAGCAGCCAAGATGGGGTGGGGAGGGCCGGGGAGCTGTTTTTT
cdr3_aa: CASSQDGVGRAGELFF
j_call: TRBJ2-2
clone_size: -
d_call: TRBD2
v_call: TRBV4-3

cdr3_nt: TGTGCCAGCAGCGGGGGGGAAGGGTCTAATGAAAAACTGTTTTTT
cdr3_aa: CASSGGEGSNEKLFF
j_call: TRBJ1-4
clone_size: -
d_call: -
v_call: TRBV9

cdr3_nt: TGTGCCAGCAGCTTTGGGGCCCTGGGCGAGCAGTACTTC
cdr3_aa: CASSFGALGEQYF
j_call: TRBJ2-7
clone_size: -
d_call: -
v_call: TRBV7-8

cdr3_nt: TGCAGCATTGTGGCAGGGGTGGAGACCCAGTACTTC
cdr3_aa: CSIVAGVETQYF
j_call: TRBJ2-5
clone_size: -
d_call: -
v_call: TRBV29-1

cdr3_nt: TGTGCCAGTAGTCCGCTGAGGATGGAGACCCAGTACTTC
cdr3_aa: CASSPLRMETQYF
j_call: TRBJ2-5
clone_size: -
d_call: -
v_call: TRBV19

cdr3_nt: -
cdr3_aa: CASSKGTSGSYFCAGELFF
j_call: TRBJ2-2
clone_size: -
d_call: -
v_call: TRBV21-1

cdr3_nt: TGTGCCAGCAGTTTATCTAGCGGGGGGGCCTTCTACAATGAGCAGTTCTTC
cdr3_aa: CASSLSSGGAFYNEQFF
j_call: TRBJ2-1
clone_size: -
d_call: TRBD2
v_call: TRBV27

cdr3_nt: TGCGCCAGCAGCCAGCCGAGGGATACGCAGTATTTT
cdr3_aa: CASSQPRDTQYF
j_call: TRBJ2-3
clone_size: -
d_call: -
v_call: TRBV4-1

cdr3_nt: TGTGCCAGCAGTTCGGGACTACGATCTTACGAGCAGTACTTC
cdr3_aa: CASSSGLRSYEQYF
j_call: TRBJ2-7
clone_size: -
d_call: TRBD2
v_call: TRBV6-5

cdr3_nt: TGTGCCACCAGCAGAGTTCAGGGGTATGAAAAACTGTTTTTT
cdr3_aa: CATSRVQGYEKLFF
j_call: TRBJ1-4
clone_size: -
d_call: -
v_call: TRBV15

cdr3_nt: TGTGCCAGCAACTTGCCGGGACTAGCGGGAGTAATCGCCTACAATGAGCAGTTCTTC
cdr3_aa: CASNLPGLAGVIAYNEQFF
j_call: TRBJ2-1
clone_size: -
d_call: TRBD2
v_call: TRBV2

cdr3_nt: TGCGCCAGCAGCCAACAGTCGAGCAATCAGCCCCAGCATTTT
cdr3_aa: CASSQQSSNQPQHF
j_call: TRBJ1-5
clone_size: -
d_call: -
v_call: TRBV4-1

cdr3_nt: TGTGCCAGCAGCCCCGGGGGAGAAGAGCAGTTCTTC
cdr3_aa: CASSPGGEEQFF
j_call: TRBJ2-1
clone_size: -
d_call: -
v_call: TRBV7-9

cdr3_nt: TGTGCCACCAGCAGAGGACAGGGGTACAATGAGCAGTTCTTC
cdr3_aa: CATSRGQGYNEQFF
j_call: TRBJ2-1
clone_size: -
d_call: TRBD1
v_call: TRBV15

cdr3_nt: TGTGCCAGCAGCAATACTGGGCCGGAGACCCAGTACTTC
cdr3_aa: CASSNTGPETQYF
j_call: TRBJ2-5
clone_size: -
d_call: -
v_call: TRBV27

cdr3_nt: TGTGCCAGCAGCCACACGACTACCGGGACAGGGGATCGGGACGAGCAGTACTTC
cdr3_aa: CASSHTTTGTGDRDEQYF
j_call: TRBJ2-7
clone_size: -
d_call: TRBD1
v_call: TRBV16

cdr3_nt: TGCAGCGTTGACGGGGAGAGCTCCTACAATGAGCAGTTCTTC
cdr3_aa: CSVDGESSYNEQFF
j_call: TRBJ2-1
clone_size: -
d_call: -
v_call: TRBV29-1

cdr3_nt: TGTGCCAGCAGCTCCAGACAAAGCCCCTACGAGCAGTACTTC
cdr3_aa: CASSSRQSPYEQYF
j_call: TRBJ2-7
clone_size: -
d_call: -
v_call: TRBV13

cdr3_nt: TGTGCCAGTAACGGAGGGGACGCGAGGGGTGGCAATGAGCAGTTCTTC
cdr3_aa: CASNGGDARGGNEQFF
j_call: TRBJ2-1
clone_size: -
d_call: -
v_call: TRBV19

cdr3_nt: TGTGCCAGCAGTGAATACAGGGTGGGAGCAACTAATGAAAAACTGTTTTTT
cdr3_aa: CASSEYRVGATNEKLFF
j_call: TRBJ1-4
clone_size: -
d_call: -
v_call: TRBV2

cdr3_nt: TGTGCCAGTACCCCGGGGGACCCGACTTACTACAATGAGCAGTTCTTC
cdr3_aa: CASTPGDPTYYNEQFF
j_call: TRBJ2-1
clone_size: -
d_call: -
v_call: TRBV19

cdr3_nt: TGTGCCAGTACCTCCACAGGGGTTGACGAGCAGTTCTTC
cdr3_aa: CASTSTGVDEQFF
j_call: TRBJ2-1
clone_size: -
d_call: TRBD1
v_call: TRBV19

cdr3_nt: TGTGCCAGCAGCTCACAGGTCGCGCTAGCGGGAAGCGAGCAGTACTTC
cdr3_aa: CASSSQVALAGSEQYF
j_call: TRBJ2-7
clone_size: -
d_call: TRBD2
v_call: TRBV7-2

cdr3_nt: TGTGCCAGCAGTCCGGGACAACCCTGGGAAGATACGCAGTATTTT
cdr3_aa: CASSPGQPWEDTQYF
j_call: TRBJ2-3
clone_size: -
d_call: -
v_call: TRBV28

cdr3_nt: TGTGCCAGCAGTTCACCCTTACAGGAGAACCAAGAGACCCAGTACTTC
cdr3_aa: CASSSPLQENQETQYF
j_call: TRBJ2-5
clone_size: many
d_call: -
v_call: TRBV28

cdr3_nt: TGTGCCAGTAGTACCCTTGGGCAGGGAAAATCCTACGAGCAGTACTTC
cdr3_aa: CASSTLGQGKSYEQYF
j_call: TRBJ2-7
clone_size: -
d_call: -
v_call: TRBV19

cdr3_nt: TGTGCCTGGACAGGGGGGACCACTGAAGCTTTCTTT
cdr3_aa: CAWTGGTTEAFF
j_call: TRBJ1-1
clone_size: -
d_call: TRBD1
v_call: TRBV30

cdr3_nt: TGTGCCAGCAGTTTACTAGCGGGGGGCAGCACAGATACGCAGTATTTT
cdr3_aa: CASSLLAGGSTDTQYF
j_call: TRBJ2-3
clone_size: -
d_call: TRBD2
v_call: TRBV6-5

cdr3_nt: TGTGCCAGCAGTGAAGAGGACGGGGGGGCGTGGACTGAAGCTTTCTTT
cdr3_aa: CASSEEDGGAWTEAFF
j_call: TRBJ1-1
clone_size: -
d_call: -
v_call: TRBV6-1

cdr3_nt: TGTGCCAGCAGCTTAAAGGGACAGGACTCTGGAAACACCATATATTTT
cdr3_aa: CASSLKGQDSGNTIYF
j_call: TRBJ1-3
clone_size: few
d_call: TRBD1
v_call: TRBV7-8

cdr3_nt: TGTGCCAGCAGCTTACAGGGGGGACTAGACTCCTACGAGCAGTACTTC
cdr3_aa: CASSLQGGLDSYEQYF
j_call: TRBJ2-7
clone_size: -
d_call: -
v_call: TRBV13

cdr3_nt: TGTGCCAGCACCTCGACCCTCACGAAGGGGGCTCCCTACGAGCAGTACTTC
cdr3_aa: CASTSTLTKGAPYEQYF
j_call: TRBJ2-7
clone_size: -
d_call: TRBD1
v_call: TRBV27

cdr3_nt: TGTGCCAGCAGTTTACCTGAGCGAAAACACAATGAGCAGTTCTTC
cdr3_aa: CASSLPERKHNEQFF
j_call: TRBJ2-1
clone_size: -
d_call: -
v_call: TRBV28

cdr3_nt: TGCGCCAGCAGCCTCGGACAGGTGGGCACAGATACGCAGTATTTT
cdr3_aa: CASSLGQVGTDTQYF
j_call: TRBJ2-3
clone_size: -
d_call: TRBD1
v_call: TRBV4-1

cdr3_nt: TGTGCCAGCAGTGAAGGATCCGGGGGAGGGGAGACCCAGTACTTC
cdr3_aa: CASSEGSGGGETQYF
j_call: TRBJ2-5
clone_size: -
d_call: TRBD2
v_call: TRBV6-1

cdr3_nt: TGTGCCAGCAGCTCGAACGGACAGTGGGAAAGGCAGTACTTC
cdr3_aa: CASSSNGQWERQYF
j_call: TRBJ2-7
clone_size: -
d_call: -
v_call: TRBV5-6

cdr3_nt: TGTGCCAGCAGCTTATGGGACTACCGACTCACAGATACGCAGTATTTT
cdr3_aa: CASSLWDYRLTDTQYF
j_call: TRBJ2-3
clone_size: -
d_call: TRBD2
v_call: TRBV7-2

cdr3_nt: TGTGCCAGCAGCCCAAGGAGGGCCTACAATGAGCAGTTCTTC
cdr3_aa: CASSPRRAYNEQFF
j_call: TRBJ2-1
clone_size: -
d_call: -
v_call: TRBV11-3

cdr3_nt: TGTGCCAGTAGTATCTGGCCGTCGGGTGAGACCCAGTACTTC
cdr3_aa: CASSIWPSGETQYF
j_call: TRBJ2-5
clone_size: -
d_call: -
v_call: TRBV19

cdr3_nt: TGTGCCAGCAGTTTCATTGGCGTGGACAGGGTACAGGAGACCCAGTACTTC
cdr3_aa: CASSFIGVDRVQETQYF
j_call: TRBJ2-5
clone_size: -
d_call: TRBD1
v_call: TRBV27

cdr3_nt: TGTGCCTGGAGTGTCCAGGGATCTCAGCCCCAGCATTTT
cdr3_aa: CAWSVQGSQPQHF
j_call: TRBJ1-5
clone_size: -
d_call: -
v_call: TRBV30

cdr3_nt: TGTGCCAGCAGTGCTAGCGGAGGCTCCTACAATGAGCAGTTCTTC
cdr3_aa: CASSASGGSYNEQFF
j_call: TRBJ2-1
clone_size: once
d_call: TRBD2
v_call: TRBV6-4

cdr3_nt: TGTGCCAGTAGTGCAACAGGGATTGGCTATGGCTACACCTTC
cdr3_aa: CASSATGIGYGYTF
j_call: TRBJ1-2
clone_size: -
d_call: -
v_call: TRBV19

cdr3_nt: TGTGCCAGCAGCTTAGTACAGCTAGCGAGCCCCCGGGAGACCCAGTACTTC
cdr3_aa: CASSLVQLASPRETQYF
j_call: TRBJ2-5
clone_size: -
d_call: -
v_call: TRBV7-8

cdr3_nt: TGTGCTAGCAGCTTATCCGCGGGAGGGACGCGAGAGACCCAGTACTTC
cdr3_aa: CASSLSAGGTRETQYF
j_call: TRBJ2-5
clone_size: -
d_call: TRBD2
v_call: TRBV7-7

cdr3_nt: TGTGCCAGCAGCTTAGCGCCAGGGAAGGCAGATACGCAGTATTTT
cdr3_aa: CASSLAPGKADTQYF
j_call: TRBJ2-3
clone_size: few
d_call: -
v_call: TRBV7-2

cdr3_nt: TGTGCCAGCAGCTTAGGAGGGGAGGGAGCTAACTATGGCTACACCTTC
cdr3_aa: CASSLGGEGANYGYTF
j_call: TRBJ1-2
clone_size: -
d_call: -
v_call: TRBV7-6

cdr3_nt: TGCGCCAGCAGCCAAGAGGGGAGAAATCAGCCCCAGCATTTT
cdr3_aa: CASSQEGRNQPQHF
j_call: TRBJ1-5
clone_size: -
d_call: -
v_call: TRBV4-1

cdr3_nt: TGCGCCAGCAGCCACCGGGACAGCTCCTACGAGCAGTACTTC
cdr3_aa: CASSHRDSSYEQYF
j_call: TRBJ2-7
clone_size: -
d_call: TRBD1
v_call: TRBV4-3